The next 25 T cell receptor beta chains were all read from a single sample in a study of blood T cell repertoires in COVID-19. Libraries were prepared by immunoSEQ multiplex PCR; TCRdb keeps only in-frame clonotypes and omits some of them. The sample has 240,000 or so clones, around 88% seen once. The sample taken for sequencing was PBMCs or T cells enriched from blood (not recorded which). Receptors were obtained from a woman aged 35 to 49 with acute COVID-19.

V gene TRBV11-3 combines with J gene TRBJ1-1; 7 bases line up with TRBD1. Germline-derived CDR1 and CDR2 are SGHNT and YENEEA. The CDR3 extends over 13 amino acids. The V segment lost 5 bases and the J segment 5 bases; nucleotides outside the gene matches: 5. The CDR3 here is CASSTGVGTEAFF. DNA of the CDR3: TGTGCCAGCAGCACAGGGGTGGGGACTGAAGCTTTCTTT.

The genes are TRBV6-5 and TRBJ1-2; 7 nucleotides agree with TRBD1. The CDR3 spans 15 residues. Germline-derived CDR1 and CDR2 are MNHEY and SVGAGI. V trimming: 6 bases; J trimming: 0 bases; junction bases outside the gene matches: 7. CDR3 sequence: CASRKTGTANYGYTF. For the CDR3, the DNA is TGTGCCAGCAGGAAAACCGGGACAGCTAACTATGGCTACACCTTC.

The chain employs TRBV3-1 (or the pseudogene TRBV3-2) and TRBJ1-3; D remains ambiguous. The V and J ends lost 1 base and 1 base respectively, with 5 bases between them. Looked up from germline, CDR1 is LGHDT and CDR2 is YNNKEL (reference sequence). The CDR3 is 14 residues long. CDR3 sequence reads: CASSQAESGNTIYF. CDR3 DNA sequence: TGTGCCAGCAGCCAAGCGGAGTCTGGAAACACCATATATTTT.

This clone was counted between two and nine times. The rearrangement links TRBV6-6 to TRBJ2-2, with TRBD2 as a possible D gene (6 bases). V dropped 6 bases and J dropped 4 bases, with 15 bases sitting between them. The CDR3 extends over 15 amino acids. Germline CDR1 reads MNHNY; CDR2 reads SVGAGI (reference sequence). The CDR3 DNA reads TGTGCCAGCAGCCCCCCGGGGGATGGCACCGGGGAGCTGTTTTTT. This codes for CASSPPGDGTGELFF.

The rearrangement joins TRBV5-6 to TRBJ2-7; 11 bases are shared with TRBD2. J lost 5 bases, V lost 4 bases, and 11 bases had no gene match. The germline V gene encodes CDR1 SGHDT and CDR2 YYEEEE. This CDR3 spans 16 amino acids. The DNA of the CDR3 is TGTGCCAGCAGCCCCGGACTACTAGCGGGAGTCCACGAGCAGTACTTC. This translates into CASSPGLLAGVHEQYF.

The chain has TRBV5-1 and TRBJ2-5; possible D gene TRBD2, 6 bases. V gave up 1 base and J gave up 3 bases, with 13 bases separating them. CDR1 and CDR2 from the germline V gene are SGHRS and YFSETQ. There are 15 residues in the CDR3. CDR3 nucleotide sequence: TGCGCCAGCAGCTTGTCAGCGGGCAGAGAAGAGACCCAGTACTTC. Translating gives CASSLSAGREETQYF. Variable domain in full (rest from reference TRBV5-1 and TRBJ2-5): KAGVTQTPRYLIKTRGQQVTLSCSPISGHRSVSWYQQTPGQGLQFLFEYFSETQRNKGNFPGRFSGRQFSNSRSEMNVSTLELGDSALYLCASSLSAGREETQYFGPGTRLLVL.

The rearrangement links TRBV19 to TRBJ1-5; 8 bases align to TRBD1. The V gene end was trimmed by 9 bases and the J gene end by 4 bases; junction bases not matched to a gene: 8. The CDR3 contains 14 residues. Germline CDR1 is LNHDA and CDR2 is SQIVND (reference sequence). The CDR3 coding sequence is TGTGCCAGCGGAACACAGGGGGGAAATCAGCCCCAGCATTTT. Encoded protein: CASGTQGGNQPQHF.

The chain employs TRBV9 and TRBJ2-3, with 8 bases aligning to TRBD2. The length of the CDR3 is 16 residues. V lost 2 bases and J lost 4; bases outside the gene matches: 9. Germline V gene sequence: CDR1 SGDLS, CDR2 YYNGEE. This chain's CDR3 is CASSVTLAGYADTQYF. The CDR3 coding sequence is TGTGCCAGCAGCGTCACTTTAGCGGGATATGCAGATACGCAGTATTTT.

The V and J genes are TRBV12-3 or TRBV12-4 and TRBJ2-1, with 7 bases lining up with TRBD1. After removal of 9 bases from V and 4 bases from J, the junction contained 6 bases not matched to a gene. The CDR3 extends over 13 amino acids. The CDR3 nucleotides are TGTGCCAGTGCCGGGACAGTATACAATGAGCAGTTCTTC. Translation: CASAGTVYNEQFF.

The chain has TRBV7-2 and TRBJ2-3, with D perhaps TRBD2 (5 bases). V gave up 5 bases and J gave up 5 bases, with 14 bases separating them. Per the germline V gene, CDR1 is SGHTA and CDR2 is FQGNSA. This CDR3 region has 14 residues. CDR3 nucleotide sequence: TGTGCCAGCAGCCACCGGGATCTGATAGATACGCAGTATTTT. This codes for CASSHRDLIDTQYF.

This chain connects TRBV25-1 to TRBJ2-2; TRBD2 matches 9 bases. Per the germline V gene, CDR1 is MGHDK and CDR2 is SYGVNS. V lost 2 bases to trimming and J lost 3 bases; unmatched junction nucleotides: 1. This CDR3 has 15 amino acids. The CDR3 sequence: CASSEGGRDTGELFF. The CDR3 coding sequence is TGTGCCAGCAGTGAAGGCGGGAGGGACACCGGGGAGCTGTTTTTT.

This chain links TRBV29-1 with TRBJ2-1, with D hard to call. Trimming took 4 bases from V and 9 from J, leaving 10 bases between them. There are 11 residues in the CDR3. Germline CDR1 SQVTM, CDR2 ANQGSEA. CDR3 region: CSVVVSGEQFF. CDR3 DNA: TGCAGCGTTGTCGTCTCGGGTGAGCAGTTCTTC.

This chain connects TRBV27 to TRBJ2-1, with 9 positions matching TRBD2. The V gene's germline CDR1 is MNHEY and CDR2 SMNVEV (reference sequence). The V and J ends lost 6 bases and 0 bases, in that order; junction bases with no gene match: 9. The CDR3 loop spans 17 amino acids. CDR3 nucleotides: TGTGCCAGCAGGCAGATTCTAGCGGGAAGCTCCTACAATGAGCAGTTCTTC. This gives the protein CASRQILAGSSYNEQFF.

J is TRBJ2-1 and V is TRBV7-9, with D possibly matching TRBD2 (6 bases). The length of the CDR3 is 13 residues. Germline V lookup: CDR1 SEHNR, CDR2 FQNEAQ (reference sequence). Trimming shortened V by 3 bases and J by 15 bases, and 18 bases separated the two germline ends. Written as DNA, the CDR3 is TGTGCCAGCAGCTTGGACCTGACTAGTAGTTCGTTCTTC. Translated: CASSLDLTSSSFF.

For the CDR3, the DNA is TGTGCCACCAGTGACACCGGACAGGGCTACGAGCAGTACTTC. As protein: CATSDTGQGYEQYF. The rearrangement uses TRBV24-1 and TRBJ2-7; 8 bases line up with TRBD1. Trimming at V came to 4 bases and at J to 3 bases, leaving 4 bases not matched to a gene. Germline loops: CDR1 KGHDR, CDR2 SFDVKD. This CDR3 is built from 14 residues.

The chain combines TRBV14 with TRBJ2-7; the D is unclear. The V and J ends lost 1 base and 2 bases respectively, with 3 bases between them. This CDR3 spans 12 amino acids. CDR1 and CDR2 (germline): SGHDN, FVKESK. In DNA form, the CDR3 reads TGTGCCAGCAGCCAAGCCACCTACGAGCAGTACTTC. This gives the protein CASSQATYEQYF.

J is TRBJ2-7 and V is TRBV5-4; 7 bases line up with TRBD1. J lost 2 bases, V lost 4 bases, and 3 bases had no gene match. In germline, CDR1 is SGHNT, CDR2 YYREEE (reference sequence). The length of the CDR3 is 13 residues. The CDR3 region is CASSLRGTYEQYF. The CDR3 DNA sequence: TGTGCCAGCAGCCTCAGGGGGACCTACGAGCAGTACTTC.

The chain joins TRBV11-3 to TRBJ2-5; 8 bases are a match to TRBD2. V dropped 4 bases and J dropped 5; count of bases not matched to a gene: 6. Looked up from germline, CDR1 is SGHNT and CDR2 is YENEEA. The CDR3 is 14 residues long. CDR3 region: CASSSGSGSETQYF. The CDR3 DNA sequence: TGTGCCAGCAGCTCGGGGAGCGGGAGCGAGACCCAGTACTTC.

This rearrangement joins TRBV11-3 to TRBJ2-1; a weak D match, TRBD2 (5 bases). In germline, CDR1 is SGHNT, CDR2 YENEEA. CDR3 size: 12 residues. Between the trimmed V and J ends, which lost 5 bases and 14 bases, there was a span of 16 bases. The CDR3 DNA reads as TGTGCCAGCAGCCCGGGTGACTATCGCAAGTTCTTC. Its translation: CASSPGDYRKFF.

This clone has only a few counts. V gene TRBV3-1 (or the pseudogene TRBV3-2) combines with J gene TRBJ1-2; 7 bases match TRBD1. Germline V CDR1 and CDR2: LGHDT, YNNKEL (reference sequence). After removal of 0 bases from V and 4 bases from J, the junction contained 5 bases not matched to a gene. The CDR3 sequence is 15 residues long. The CDR3 protein is CASSQDLDRLYGYTF. CDR3 bases: TGTGCCAGCAGCCAAGACTTGGACAGGCTCTATGGCTACACCTTC.

Written as DNA, the CDR3 is TGTGCCAGTAGTATGGGGCAACCGGGCGAAAAACTGTTTTTT. This sequence encodes CASSMGQPGEKLFF. The V and J genes are TRBV19 and TRBJ1-4; maybe TRBD1 (5 bases). Trimming pared 3 bases from V and 8 bases from J, leaving 13 bases between. The CDR3 is 14 residues long. CDR1 is LNHDA, CDR2 SQIVND, per germline (reference sequence).

The chain links TRBV19 to TRBJ1-5; 11 bases match TRBD1. The CDR3 is 16 amino acids. V trimming: 6 bases; J trimming: 1 base; junction bases outside the gene matches: 5. Germline V CDR1 and CDR2: LNHDA, SQIVND (reference sequence). CDR3 amino acids: CASRTRDRGSNQPQHF. As DNA, the CDR3 is TGTGCCAGTAGGACCCGGGACAGGGGGAGCAATCAGCCCCAGCATTTT.

This clone has just one count. The rearrangement joins TRBV7-8 to TRBJ2-3, with D hard to call. CDR1 and CDR2 from the germline V gene are SGHVS and FQNEAQ. The V gene lost 1 base and the J gene lost 4 bases, with 12 bases spanning the gap. This CDR3 spans 15 amino acids. In nucleotides, the CDR3 is TGTGCCAGCAGCTTAGATTCTTTACAGTCAGATACGCAGTATTTT. Translation: CASSLDSLQSDTQYF.

This clone was recorded at least ten times. This chain joins TRBV4-1 and TRBJ2-1, with D possibly TRBD2 on 6 matching bases. The germline V and J ends were trimmed by 1 base and 7 bases, with 8 bases remaining between them. From germline, CDR1 is MGHRA and CDR2 YSYEKL. CDR3 length equals 13 residues. CDR3 DNA sequence: TGCGCCAGCAGCCAAGTTGGGGGGAATGAGCAGTTCTTC. Residues: CASSQVGGNEQFF.

J is TRBJ2-7 and V is TRBV3-1 (or the pseudogene TRBV3-2), with a possible D match to TRBD1 (6 bases). The CDR3 is 14 residues long. Deletions cut 4 bases from V and 1 base from J, with 11 bases between. Germline-derived CDR1 and CDR2 are LGHDT and YNNKEL (reference sequence). The CDR3, as DNA: TGTGCCAGCAGCCTACAGGGTGTTTCCTACGAGCAGTACTTC. Amino acids: CASSLQGVSYEQYF.